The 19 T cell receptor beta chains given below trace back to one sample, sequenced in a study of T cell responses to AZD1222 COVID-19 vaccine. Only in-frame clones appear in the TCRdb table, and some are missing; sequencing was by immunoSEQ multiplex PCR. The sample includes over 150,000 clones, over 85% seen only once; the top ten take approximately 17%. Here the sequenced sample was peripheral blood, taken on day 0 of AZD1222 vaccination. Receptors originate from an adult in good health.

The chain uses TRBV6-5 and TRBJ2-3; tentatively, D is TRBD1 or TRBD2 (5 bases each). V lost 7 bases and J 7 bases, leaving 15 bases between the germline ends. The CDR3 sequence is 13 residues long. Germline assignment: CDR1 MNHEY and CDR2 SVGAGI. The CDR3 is CASTPPGPYTQYF. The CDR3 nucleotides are TGTGCCAGCACCCCTCCGGGACCCTATACGCAGTATTTT.

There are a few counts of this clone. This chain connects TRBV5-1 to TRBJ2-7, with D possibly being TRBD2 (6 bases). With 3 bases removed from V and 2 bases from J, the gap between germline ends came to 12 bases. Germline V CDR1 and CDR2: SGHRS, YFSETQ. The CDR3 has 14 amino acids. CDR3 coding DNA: TGCGCCAGCAGCTCCACGACTAGTCCCTACGAGCAGTACTTC. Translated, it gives CASSSTTSPYEQYF.

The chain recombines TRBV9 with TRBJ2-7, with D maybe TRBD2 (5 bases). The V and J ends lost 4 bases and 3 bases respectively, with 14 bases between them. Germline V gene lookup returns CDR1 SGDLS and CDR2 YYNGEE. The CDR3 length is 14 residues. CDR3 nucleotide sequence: TGTGCCAGCAGCCCTCAACTAGATTTCTACGAGCAGTACTTC. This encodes CASSPQLDFYEQYF.

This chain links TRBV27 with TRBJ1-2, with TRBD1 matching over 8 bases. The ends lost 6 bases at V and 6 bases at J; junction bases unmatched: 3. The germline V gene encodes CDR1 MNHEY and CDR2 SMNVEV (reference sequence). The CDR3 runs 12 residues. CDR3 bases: TGTGCCAGCAGCCACAGGGGGGATGGCTACACCTTC. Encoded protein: CASSHRGDGYTF.

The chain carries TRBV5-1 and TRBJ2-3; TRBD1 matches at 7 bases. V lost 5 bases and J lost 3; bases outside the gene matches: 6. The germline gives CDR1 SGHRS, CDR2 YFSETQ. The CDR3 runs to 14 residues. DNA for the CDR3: TGCGCCAGCAGACCACAGGGGATGACAGATACGCAGTATTTT. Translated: CASRPQGMTDTQYF.

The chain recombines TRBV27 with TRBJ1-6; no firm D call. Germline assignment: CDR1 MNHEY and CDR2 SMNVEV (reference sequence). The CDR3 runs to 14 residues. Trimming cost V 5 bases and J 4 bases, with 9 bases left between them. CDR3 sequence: CASSIGRYNSPLHF. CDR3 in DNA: TGTGCCAGCAGTATTGGACGGTATAATTCACCCCTCCACTTT.

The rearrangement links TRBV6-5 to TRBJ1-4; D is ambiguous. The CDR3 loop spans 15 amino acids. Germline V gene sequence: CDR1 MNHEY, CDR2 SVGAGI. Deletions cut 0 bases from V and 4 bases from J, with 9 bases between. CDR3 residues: CASSYSRPGNEKLFF. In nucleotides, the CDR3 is TGTGCCAGCAGTTACTCACGTCCGGGTAATGAAAAACTGTTTTTT.

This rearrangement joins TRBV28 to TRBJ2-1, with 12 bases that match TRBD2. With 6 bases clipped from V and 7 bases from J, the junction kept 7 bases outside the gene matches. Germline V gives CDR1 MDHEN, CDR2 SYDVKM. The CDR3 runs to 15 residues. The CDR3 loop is CASRLAGGPGNEQFF. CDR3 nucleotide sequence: TGTGCCAGCAGGCTAGCGGGAGGGCCGGGGAATGAGCAGTTCTTC.

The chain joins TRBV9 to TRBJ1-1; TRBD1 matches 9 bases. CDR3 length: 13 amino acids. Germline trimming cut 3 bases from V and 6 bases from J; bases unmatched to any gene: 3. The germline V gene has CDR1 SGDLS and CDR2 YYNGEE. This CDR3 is CASSDRGLPEAFF. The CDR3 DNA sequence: TGTGCCAGCAGCGACAGGGGGCTACCTGAAGCTTTCTTT.

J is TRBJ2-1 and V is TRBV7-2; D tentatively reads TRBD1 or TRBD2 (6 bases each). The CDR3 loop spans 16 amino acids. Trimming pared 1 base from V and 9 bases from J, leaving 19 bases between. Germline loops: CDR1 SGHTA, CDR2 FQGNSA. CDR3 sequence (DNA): TGTGCCAGCAGCTTAGTAGGTTTTGAGGGGGGTCGTGAGCAGTTCTTC. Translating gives CASSLVGFEGGREQFF.

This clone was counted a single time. Here the CDR3 DNA reads TGTGCCAGTAGTATCCATAGCGGTAGCTCCTACGAGCAGTACTTC. As protein: CASSIHSGSSYEQYF. The gene calls are TRBV19 and TRBJ2-7; a possible D gene is TRBD2 (6 bases). V lost 3 bases, J lost 0 bases, and 12 bases lay in between. The germline CDR1 and CDR2 sequences are LNHDA and SQIVND (reference sequence). The CDR3 has 15 residues.

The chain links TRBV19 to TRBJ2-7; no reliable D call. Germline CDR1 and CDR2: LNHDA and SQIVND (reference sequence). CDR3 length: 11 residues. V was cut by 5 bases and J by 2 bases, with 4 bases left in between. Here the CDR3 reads CASSEAYEQYF. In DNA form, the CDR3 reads TGTGCCAGTAGTGAGGCCTACGAGCAGTACTTC.

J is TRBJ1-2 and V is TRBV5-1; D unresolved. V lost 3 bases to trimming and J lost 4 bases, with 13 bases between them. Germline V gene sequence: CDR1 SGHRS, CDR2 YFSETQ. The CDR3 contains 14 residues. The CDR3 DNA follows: TGCGCCAGCAGCTCAACTCCAGAGACCTATGGCTACACCTTC. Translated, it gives CASSSTPETYGYTF.

The CDR3 DNA reads as TGCGCCAGCAGCCAATGGACAGGCCGGTCTGGAAACACCATATATTTT. This sequence encodes CASSQWTGRSGNTIYF. This chain uses TRBV4-3 with TRBJ1-3; 7 nucleotides line up with TRBD1. Germline-derived CDR1 and CDR2 are LGHNA and YSLEER. This CDR3 region has 16 residues. The V segment lost 2 bases and the J segment 1 base; nucleotides outside the gene matches: 5.

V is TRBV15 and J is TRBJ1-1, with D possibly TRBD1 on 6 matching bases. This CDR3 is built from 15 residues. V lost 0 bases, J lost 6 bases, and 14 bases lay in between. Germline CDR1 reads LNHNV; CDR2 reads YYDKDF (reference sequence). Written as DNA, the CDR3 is TGTGCCACCAGCAGAGACCTCCTACAGGGCCCTGAAGCTTTCTTT. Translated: CATSRDLLQGPEAFF.

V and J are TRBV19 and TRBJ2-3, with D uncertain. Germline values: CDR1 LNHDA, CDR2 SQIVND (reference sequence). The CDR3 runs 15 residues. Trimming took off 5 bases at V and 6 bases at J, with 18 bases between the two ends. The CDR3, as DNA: TGTGCCAGTAGTCGAACCCCTGTTGGTTCGGATACGCAGTATTTT. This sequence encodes CASSRTPVGSDTQYF.

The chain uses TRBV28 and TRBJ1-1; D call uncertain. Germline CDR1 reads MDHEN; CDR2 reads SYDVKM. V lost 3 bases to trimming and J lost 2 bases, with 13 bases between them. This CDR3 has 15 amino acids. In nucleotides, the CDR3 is TGTGCCAGCAGTTTCCCCCAGGAGATAAACACTGAAGCTTTCTTT. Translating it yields CASSFPQEINTEAFF.

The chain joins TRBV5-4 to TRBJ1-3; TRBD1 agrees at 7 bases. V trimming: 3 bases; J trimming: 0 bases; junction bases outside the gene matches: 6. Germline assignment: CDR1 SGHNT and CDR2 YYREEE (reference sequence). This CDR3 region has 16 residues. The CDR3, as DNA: TGTGCCAGCAGCTCCGGACAGGAGAGCTCTGGAAACACCATATATTTT. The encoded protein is CASSSGQESSGNTIYF.

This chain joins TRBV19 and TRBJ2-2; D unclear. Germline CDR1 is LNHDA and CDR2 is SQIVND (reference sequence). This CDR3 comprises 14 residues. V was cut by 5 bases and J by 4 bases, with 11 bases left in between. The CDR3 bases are TGTGCCAGTAGTTCCGGGTCCAGCACCGGGGAGCTGTTTTTT. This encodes CASSSGSSTGELFF.